A single sample is the source of the 28 T cell receptor beta chains below, sequenced in a study of vaccination and CD4 T cells after COVID-19. Treatment described: approximately 9-day PBMC culture with coronavirus spike peptide pools or control peptides (ViraFEST assay). Cultured CD4+ T cell DNA was sequenced using the Oncomine TCR Beta short-read assay. TCRdb analysed the PCR reads with MiXCR anew, one entry per CDR3 protein. This sample has fewer than 20,000 distinct CDR3 sequences, with approximately 48% found just once. Their antigen targets remain unknown. The sequenced sample was CD4+ T cells from blood, cultured in vitro, obtained before SARS-CoV-2 vaccination. The receptors originated from a human donor who had recovered from COVID-19.

The chain joins TRBV28 to TRBJ1-1; D is unclear. CDR3 length: 10 amino acids. The germline V gene has CDR1 MDHEN and CDR2 SYDVKM. The V end lost 6 bases, the J end lost 3 bases, and 2 bases lay between the germline ends. The CDR3 DNA follows: TGTGCCAGCAGGCACACTGAAGCTTTCTTT. Protein product: CASRHTEAFF.

This clonotype turned up a few times. The chain couples TRBV15 to TRBJ1-2; a weak D match, TRBD1 (5 bases). This CDR3 has 14 residues. CDR1 and CDR2 (germline): LNHNV, YYDKDF (reference sequence). Trimming took 0 bases from V and 4 from J, leaving 9 bases between them. The DNA for the CDR3 is TGTGCCACCAGCAGAGAGGCAGGGCTCTATGGCTACACCTTC. Amino acids: CATSREAGLYGYTF.

The rearrangement links TRBV7-2 to TRBJ2-7; a possible D gene is TRBD2 (6 bases). Trimming took 5 bases from V and 4 from J, leaving 9 bases between them. Germline-derived CDR1 and CDR2 are SGHTA and FQGNSA. This CDR3 has 12 amino acids. The CDR3 coding sequence is TGTGCCAGCAGCGCCGCGGGGTACGAGCAGTACTTC. Encoded protein: CASSAAGYEQYF.

In DNA, the CDR3 is TGTGCCAGCAGACCTGACCGTAACACAGATACGCAGTATTTT. As protein: CASRPDRNTDTQYF. This chain connects TRBV12-3 or TRBV12-4 to TRBJ2-3; D unclear. The CDR3 spans 14 residues. V gave up 6 bases and J gave up 2 bases, with 12 bases separating them.

The chain joins TRBV28 to TRBJ1-3; D not resolved. V was clipped by 7 bases and J by 8 bases, with 9 bases between them. The germline V gene encodes CDR1 MDHEN and CDR2 SYDVKM. The CDR3 runs 11 residues. The CDR3 protein is CASMGRDTIYF. For the CDR3, the DNA is TGTGCCAGCATGGGCCGTGACACCATATATTTT. Looking up the rest from reference TRBV28 and TRBJ1-3 gives the full variable domain: DVKVTQSSRYLVKRTGEKVFLECVQDMDHENMFWYRQDPGLGLRLIYFSYDVKMKEKGDIPEGYSVSREKKERFSLILESASTNQTSMYLCASMGRDTIYFGEGSWLTVV.

The rearrangement uses TRBV5-6 and TRBJ1-6, with 9 bases matching TRBD1. CDR1 is SGHDT and CDR2 is YYEEEE in the germline V gene. CDR3 size: 15 residues. The V gene end was trimmed by 4 bases and the J gene end by 7 bases; junction bases not matched to a gene: 6. The CDR3 here is CASSAPGTGNSPLHF. The CDR3 nucleotides are TGTGCCAGCAGCGCACCCGGGACAGGGAATTCACCCCTCCACTTT.

The chain combines TRBV20-1 with TRBJ2-3; 8 bases line up with TRBD2. The germline V gene has CDR1 DFQATT and CDR2 SNEGSKA (reference sequence). The length of the CDR3 is 15 residues. Trimming took 5 bases from V and 4 from J; bases not matched to a gene: 11. CDR3 sequence reads: CSASVSGAGADTQYF. The CDR3, as DNA: TGCAGTGCTTCAGTTAGCGGAGCGGGGGCAGATACGCAGTATTTT.

The rearrangement uses TRBV7-2 and TRBJ2-1; D is undetermined. The CDR3 runs to 14 residues. V was shortened by 3 bases and J by 4 bases, with 10 bases between the two germline ends. Germline V gene data show CDR1 as SGHTA and CDR2 as FQGNSA. CDR3 DNA: TGTGCCAGCAGCTTCGATTACCCGTACAATGAGCAGTTCTTC. Protein product: CASSFDYPYNEQFF.

The chain links TRBV11-1 to TRBJ1-6; D gene ambiguous. Trimming removed 5 bases from V and 5 bases from J, with 10 bases in between. The CDR3 sequence is 14 residues long. Germline V gives CDR1 SGHAT, CDR2 FQDESV (reference sequence). CDR3 in DNA: TGTGCCAGCAGCAGGTCGGGGAATAATTCACCCCTCCACTTT. The encoded protein is CASSRSGNNSPLHF.

This clonotype has just a few counts. The V and J genes are TRBV20-1 and TRBJ1-1; D gene uncertain. Between the trimmed V and J ends, which lost 3 bases and 1 base, there was a span of 6 bases. Germline assignment: CDR1 DFQATT and CDR2 SNEGSKA (reference sequence). The CDR3 totals 12 residues. The CDR3 spells CSASEGNTEAFF. The CDR3 bases are TGCAGTGCTAGTGAGGGGAACACTGAAGCTTTCTTT.

The chain links TRBV6-1 to TRBJ2-3; D tentatively reads TRBD1 or TRBD2 (5 bases each). Germline V gives CDR1 MNHNS, CDR2 SASEGT. Trimming left V 11 bases short and J 0 bases short, with 18 bases between. The CDR3 covers 15 residues. The CDR3 DNA is TGTGCCGCGGGCGCAGGGTCGAGCAGCACAGATACGCAGTATTTT. Translated, it gives CAAGAGSSSTDTQYF.

This chain joins TRBV19 and TRBJ1-5; the D is unclear. The germline V gene has CDR1 LNHDA and CDR2 SQIVND (reference sequence). The V end was cut by 6 bases, the J end by 5 bases, with 11 bases between. This CDR3 has 13 amino acids. The CDR3 region has the DNA TGTGCCAGTAGGGGAGTTTTCGATCAGCCCCAGCATTTT. Encoded protein: CASRGVFDQPQHF.

This clonotype was detected only a few times. The gene calls are TRBV7-6 and TRBJ1-1; possibly TRBD1 for D (6 bases). This CDR3 has 17 amino acids. Between the trimmed V and J ends, which lost 1 base and 0 bases, there was a span of 15 bases. The germline V gene encodes CDR1 SGHVS and CDR2 FNYEAQ. CDR3 sequence reads: CASSLVSGGSMNTEAFF. DNA for the CDR3: TGTGCCAGCAGCTTAGTCTCTGGGGGCAGCATGAACACTGAAGCTTTCTTT.

This clonotype was observed once. The chain combines TRBV28 with TRBJ1-5, with D possibly TRBD1 on 5 matching bases. CDR1 is MDHEN and CDR2 is SYDVKM in the germline V gene. Trimming pared 6 bases from V and 4 bases from J, leaving 13 bases between. This CDR3 is built from 14 residues. The CDR3 DNA is TGTGCCAGCAGCGACCGTCGGGGGAATCAGCCCCAGCATTTT. Protein: CASSDRRGNQPQHF.

The V gene is TRBV18, the J gene TRBJ2-3, with 13 bases matching TRBD2. The CDR3 runs to 17 residues. Germline-derived CDR1 and CDR2 are KGHSH and LQKENI. The V and J ends lost 6 bases and 0 bases, in that order; junction bases with no gene match: 6. The CDR3 region is CASSYGTSGISTDTQYF. CDR3 bases: TGTGCCAGCTCTTACGGGACTAGCGGGATTAGCACAGATACGCAGTATTTT.

This chain joins TRBV25-1 and TRBJ2-2; 15 bases match TRBD2. The junction had 16 bases not matched to a gene; V was cut back by 1 base and J by 4 bases. Germline CDR1 and CDR2: MGHDK and SYGVNS. The CDR3 length is 22 residues. The CDR3 coding sequence is TGTGCCAGCAGTGAATTTGGTATAGCCGGGACTAGCGGGAGGCGCGGCACCGGGGAGCTGTTTTTT. Protein sequence: CASSEFGIAGTSGRRGTGELFF.

The V gene is TRBV7-2, the J gene TRBJ2-4, with 11 positions matching TRBD2. The junction had 12 bases not matched to a gene; V was cut back by 8 bases and J by 0 bases. Germline-derived CDR1 and CDR2 are SGHTA and FQGNSA. The CDR3 covers 18 residues. The chain's CDR3 is CASFKTSGMPLAKNIQYF. The CDR3 DNA reads TGTGCCAGCTTTAAGACTAGCGGGATGCCCCTAGCCAAAAACATTCAGTACTTC.

This chain connects TRBV12-3 or TRBV12-4 to TRBJ2-3; possible D gene TRBD2, 5 bases. Trimming pared 4 bases from V and 9 bases from J, leaving 8 bases between. This CDR3 region has 11 residues. The CDR3 reads CASSSGGTQYF. In DNA form, the CDR3 reads TGTGCCAGCAGTTCAGGAGGCACGCAGTATTTT.

The V call is TRBV11-2, the J call TRBJ2-5; D assignment may be TRBD1 or TRBD2 (5 bases each). The length of the CDR3 is 14 residues. In germline, CDR1 is SGHAT, CDR2 FQNNGV. V lost 5 bases and J 3 bases, leaving 13 bases between the germline ends. The CDR3 nucleotides read TGTGCCAGCAGCCCCGGGACCGCCGAAGAGACCCAGTACTTC. This gives the protein CASSPGTAEETQYF. The full variable domain, with the rest looked up from reference TRBV11-2 and TRBJ2-5, is EAGVAQSPRYKIIEKRQSVAFWCNPISGHATLYWYQQILGQGPKLLIQFQNNGVVDDSQLPKDRFSAERLKGVDSTLKIQPAKLEDSAVYLCASSPGTAEETQYFGPGTRLLVL.

CDR3: CASSLNQVQNSPLHF. CDR3 in DNA: TGTGCCAGCAGCTTAAATCAGGTCCAGAATTCACCCCTCCACTTT. V is TRBV7-2 and J is TRBJ1-6, with D unresolved. This CDR3 is built from 15 residues. Germline CDR1 and CDR2: SGHTA and FQGNSA. The ends were cut back, 2 bases at V and 7 bases at J, with 12 bases in the middle. The full variable domain, with the rest looked up from reference TRBV7-2 and TRBJ1-6, is GAGVSQSPSNKVTEKGKDVELRCDPISGHTALYWYRQSLGQGLEFLIYFQGNSAPDKSGLPSDRFSAERTGGSVSTLTIQRTQQEDSAVYLCASSLNQVQNSPLHFGNGTRLTVT.

The genes are TRBV6-4 and TRBJ1-1; D is uncertain. The CDR3 extends over 13 amino acids. V gave up 7 bases and J gave up 0 bases, with 9 bases separating them. In germline, CDR1 is MRHNA, CDR2 SNTAGT. CDR3 sequence reads: CASKEGMNTEAFF. DNA for the CDR3: TGTGCCAGCAAGGAGGGTATGAACACTGAAGCTTTCTTT.

This clonotype was detected a few times. This sequence joins TRBV28 and TRBJ1-4; D gene uncertain. This CDR3 region has 14 residues. Germline loops: CDR1 MDHEN, CDR2 SYDVKM. The V end lost 10 bases, the J end lost 2 bases, and 14 bases lay between the germline ends. CDR3 sequence reads: CATEASGTNEKLFF. In DNA form, the CDR3 reads TGTGCCACTGAGGCTTCCGGGACTAATGAAAAACTGTTTTTT.

This clonotype was counted only a few times. V and J are TRBV6-4 and TRBJ2-2, with 9 positions matching TRBD1. Germline trimming cut 4 bases from V and 3 bases from J; bases unmatched to any gene: 6. The CDR3 length is 16 residues. The germline V gene encodes CDR1 MRHNA and CDR2 SNTAGT. The CDR3 region has the DNA TGTGCCAGCAGTGCGGGGACAGGGCGGGACACCGGGGAGCTGTTTTTT. It translates to CASSAGTGRDTGELFF.

The chain joins TRBV28 to TRBJ2-5; D remains unclear. CDR1 MDHEN and CDR2 SYDVKM come from the germline V gene. The CDR3 is 13 residues long. With 1 base removed from V and 2 bases from J, the gap between germline ends came to 5 bases. This CDR3 reads CASSLLGQETQYF. As DNA, the CDR3 is TGTGCCAGCAGTTTATTGGGGCAAGAGACCCAGTACTTC.

This sequence joins TRBV19 and TRBJ1-1; D is possibly TRBD1 (5 bases). The CDR3 runs 14 residues. Trimming took off 7 bases at V and 3 bases at J, with 15 bases between the two ends. Germline V gene lookup returns CDR1 LNHDA and CDR2 SQIVND (reference sequence). The CDR3, as DNA: TGTGCCAGTACTTCGAGACAGACGGACACTGAAGCTTTCTTT. Encoded protein: CASTSRQTDTEAFF.

CDR3 in amino acids: CASSQSPGLGAKNIQYF. DNA of the CDR3: TGTGCCAGCAGTCAATCCCCGGGATTGGGAGCCAAAAACATTCAGTACTTC. The chain couples TRBV28 to TRBJ2-4, with D tentatively TRBD2 (5 bases). Deletions cut 5 bases from V and 0 bases from J, with 17 bases between. The CDR3 consists of 17 residues. Germline CDR1 is MDHEN and CDR2 is SYDVKM.

The chain joins TRBV11-3 to TRBJ2-5; weak D call: TRBD1 (6 bases). The length of the CDR3 is 15 residues. CDR1 and CDR2 from the germline V gene are SGHNT and YENEEA. V was trimmed by 1 base and J by 5 bases, leaving 14 bases between them. The CDR3 protein is CASSLGGQFAETQYF. In DNA form, the CDR3 reads TGTGCCAGCAGCTTAGGGGGGCAGTTCGCGGAGACCCAGTACTTC.

This chain links TRBV20-1 with TRBJ2-3, with 9 bases aligning to TRBD2. CDR3 length: 15 amino acids. Unmatched junction bases numbered 5, after V lost 0 bases and J lost 4 bases. Germline V gene lookup returns CDR1 DFQATT and CDR2 SNEGSKA (reference sequence). CDR3 residues: CSARDSGTSSDTQYF. The CDR3 DNA is TGCAGTGCTAGAGACTCCGGGACTAGCTCAGATACGCAGTATTTT.